This T cell receptor beta chain was identified during a study of PD-1 blockade in classical Hodgkin lymphoma. Turning to the study itself: With a 2-week interval, patients received intravenous nivolumab at 3 mg/kg.

The CDR3 is 13 amino acids. V lost 6 bases and J lost 5; bases outside the gene matches: 6. Germline lookup yields CDR1 MNHNS and CDR2 SASEGT. In regard to this clone: Its antigen is as yet unknown.

Study findings and constraints: Whoever responded completely had baseline diversity much like that seen in newly diagnosed patients. Researchers reported that CD4+ TCR diversity, though not CD8+, rose significantly by C4D1. Individuals who commenced nivolumab within less than 1 year of ASCT were excluded.

Brentuximab vedotin exposure varied among the patients, all of whom had relapsed after autologous stem cell transplantation. The study purified CD4+ T cells from thawed PBMCs using magnetic negative selection. TCRdb's copy holds only in-frame clones and misses some; the assay was immunoSEQ multiplex PCR. The table includes 30,000 to 35,000 clones, approximately 92% detected once. The receptor was isolated from a human donor with classical Hodgkin lymphoma. Sequenced here: CD4+ T cells from blood, sampled at baseline. This rearrangement joins TRBV6-1 to TRBJ2-7; TRBD1 aligns across 8 bases. CDR3 protein: CASRETGADEQYF. In DNA, the CDR3 is TGTGCCAGCAGAGAGACAGGGGCTGACGAGCAGTACTTC.